This T cell receptor (beta chain) emerged from a study of identical twins. Germline CDR1 is SNHLY and CDR2 is FYNNEI. Between the trimmed V and J ends, which lost 7 bases and 4 bases, there was a span of 7 bases. The CDR3 contains 11 residues. cDNA molecules carried unique molecular identifiers, and template switching added a universal primer site. MiXCR, run by TCRdb on the 5' RACE reads, gives a single entry per CDR3 protein. The sample comprises 400,000 to 650,000 distinct CDR3 sequences, around 20% of which are singletons, and about 0.91% rests with the top ten. The same sample was also used in a study of T cells expressing NK-cell markers. That study reports: The eight sequenced donors comprised seven who were HCMV-seropositive and one who was seronegative.

This TCR was recovered from a woman under 30 in good health. Sequencing input: CD4+ T cells sorted from blood. This rearrangement joins TRBV2 to TRBJ2-5; D remains ambiguous. The CDR3 loop reads CASTLVETQYF. The CDR3 DNA reads as TGTGCCAGCACCTTGGTAGAGACCCAGTACTTC. Full variable domain (remainder filled in from reference TRBV2 and TRBJ2-5): EPEVTQTPSHQVTQMGQEVILRCVPISNHLYFYWYRQILGQKVEFLVSFYNNEISEKSEIFDDQFSVERPDGSNFTLKIRSTKLEDSAMYFCASTLVETQYFGPGTRLLVL.